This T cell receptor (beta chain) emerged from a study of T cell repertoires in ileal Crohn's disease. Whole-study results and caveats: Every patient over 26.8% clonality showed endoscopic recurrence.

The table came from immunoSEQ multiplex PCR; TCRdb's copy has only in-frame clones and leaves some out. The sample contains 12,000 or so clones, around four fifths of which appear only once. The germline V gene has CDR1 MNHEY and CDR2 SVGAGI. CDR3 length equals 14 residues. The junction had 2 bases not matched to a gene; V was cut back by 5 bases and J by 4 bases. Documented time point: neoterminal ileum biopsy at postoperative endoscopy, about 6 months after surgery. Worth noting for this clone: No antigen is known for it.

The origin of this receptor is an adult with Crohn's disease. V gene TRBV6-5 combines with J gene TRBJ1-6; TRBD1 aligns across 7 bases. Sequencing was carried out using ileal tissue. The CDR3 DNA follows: TGTGCCAGCAGTCCGGGACAGTATAATTCACCCCTCCACTTT. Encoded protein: CASSPGQYNSPLHF.